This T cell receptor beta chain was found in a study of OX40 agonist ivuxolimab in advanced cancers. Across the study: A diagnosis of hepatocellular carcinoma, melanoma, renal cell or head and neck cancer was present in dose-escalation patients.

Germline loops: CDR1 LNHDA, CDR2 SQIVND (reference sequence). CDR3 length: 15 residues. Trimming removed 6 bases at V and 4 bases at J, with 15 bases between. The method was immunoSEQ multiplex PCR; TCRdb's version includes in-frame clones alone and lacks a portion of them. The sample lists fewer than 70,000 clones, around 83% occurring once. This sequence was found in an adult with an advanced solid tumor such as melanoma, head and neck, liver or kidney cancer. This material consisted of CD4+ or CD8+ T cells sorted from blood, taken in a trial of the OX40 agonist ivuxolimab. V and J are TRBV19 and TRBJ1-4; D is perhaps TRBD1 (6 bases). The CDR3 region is CASRRTGTGNEKLFF. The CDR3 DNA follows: TGTGCCAGTAGAAGAACAGGGACGGGTAATGAAAAACTGTTTTTT.